This T cell receptor beta chain was documented in a study of early T cells in non-severe SARS-CoV-2 infection. Overall study: Bulk RNA taken from unsorted whole blood was sequenced, leaving chains unpaired.

Using its own MiXCR run on the 5' RACE reads, TCRdb lists one record per CDR3 protein. The sample lists about 81,000 distinct CDR3 sequences, more than 13% occurring once. V shed 5 bases and J 6 bases; nucleotides not matched to a gene: 12. Germline loops: CDR1 SQVTM, CDR2 ANQGSEA. This CDR3 has 15 residues. The source material was whole blood. The source is an adult who was a healthcare worker with PCR-confirmed SARS-CoV-2 infection or an uninfected control (not recorded which). The chain joins TRBV29-1 to TRBJ2-3, with 9 bases matching TRBD1. The CDR3 nucleotides read TGCAGCGTTTCCGGGACAGGGCCGATCGTGGATACGCAGTATTTT. Its protein product is CSVSGTGPIVDTQYF.